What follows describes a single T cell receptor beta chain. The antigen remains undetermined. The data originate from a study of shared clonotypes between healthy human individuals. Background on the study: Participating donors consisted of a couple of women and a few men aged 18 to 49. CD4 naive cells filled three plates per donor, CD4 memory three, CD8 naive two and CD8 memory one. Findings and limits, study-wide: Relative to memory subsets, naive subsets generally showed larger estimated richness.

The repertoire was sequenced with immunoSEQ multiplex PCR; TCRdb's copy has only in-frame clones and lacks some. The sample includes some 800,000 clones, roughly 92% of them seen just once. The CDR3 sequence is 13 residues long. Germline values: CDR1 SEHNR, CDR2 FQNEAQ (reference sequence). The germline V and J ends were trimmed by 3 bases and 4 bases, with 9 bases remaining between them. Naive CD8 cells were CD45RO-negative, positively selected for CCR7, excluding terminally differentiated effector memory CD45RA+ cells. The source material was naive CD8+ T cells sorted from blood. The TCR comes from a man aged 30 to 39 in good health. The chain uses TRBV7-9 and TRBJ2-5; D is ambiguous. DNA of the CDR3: TGTGCCAGCAGCTTGTTCAGCCTAGAGACCCAGTACTTC. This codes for CASSLFSLETQYF.